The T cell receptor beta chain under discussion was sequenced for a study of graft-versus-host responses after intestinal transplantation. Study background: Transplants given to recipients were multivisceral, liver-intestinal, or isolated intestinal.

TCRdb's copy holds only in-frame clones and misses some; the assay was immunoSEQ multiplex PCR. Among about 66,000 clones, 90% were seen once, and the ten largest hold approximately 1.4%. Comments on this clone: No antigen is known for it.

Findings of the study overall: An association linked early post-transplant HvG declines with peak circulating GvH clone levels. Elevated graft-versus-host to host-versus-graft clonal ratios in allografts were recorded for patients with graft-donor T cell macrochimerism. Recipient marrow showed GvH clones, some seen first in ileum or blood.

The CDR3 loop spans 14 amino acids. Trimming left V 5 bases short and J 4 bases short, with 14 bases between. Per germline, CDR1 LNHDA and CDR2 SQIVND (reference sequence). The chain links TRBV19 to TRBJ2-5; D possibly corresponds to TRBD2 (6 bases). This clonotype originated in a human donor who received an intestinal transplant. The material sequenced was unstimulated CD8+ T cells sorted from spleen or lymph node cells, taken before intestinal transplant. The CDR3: CASSFLTRGETQYF. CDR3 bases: TGTGCCAGTAGTTTCCTGACTAGGGGAGAGACCCAGTACTTC. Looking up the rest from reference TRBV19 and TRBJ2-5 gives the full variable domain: DGGITQSPKYLFRKEGQNVTLSCEQNLNHDAMYWYRQDPGQGLRLIYYSQIVNDFQKGDIAEGYSVSREKKESFPLTVTSAQKNPTAFYLCASSFLTRGETQYFGPGTRLLVL.